What follows are 13 T cell receptor beta chains derived from one specimen sequenced in a study of T cell responses to AZD1222 COVID-19 vaccine. Produced via immunoSEQ multiplex PCR; TCRdb's table is partial and in-frame only. In the table there are 150,000 or so clones, around 83% of which are singletons. The sample here was peripheral blood, taken on day 0 of MenACWY control vaccination. These receptors all come from an adult in good health.

The rearrangement joins TRBV19 to TRBJ1-3; 7 nucleotides match TRBD1. Germline CDR1 LNHDA, CDR2 SQIVND (reference sequence). This CDR3 comprises 14 residues. The J segment lost 2 bases and the V segment lost 6 bases, leaving 4 bases of the junction unmatched. CDR3 amino acids: CASSPGGTGNTIYF. The CDR3 DNA reads TGTGCCAGTAGCCCAGGGGGAACTGGAAACACCATATATTTT.

The chain employs TRBV29-1 and TRBJ1-1; D uncertain. The V end lost 7 bases, the J end lost 0 bases, and 12 bases lay between the germline ends. CDR1 is SQVTM, CDR2 ANQGSEA, per germline. The CDR3 runs to 13 residues. CDR3 in amino acids: CSARMGLNTEAFF. CDR3 sequence (DNA): TGCAGCGCAAGGATGGGCTTGAACACTGAAGCTTTCTTT. The whole variable domain, remainder taken from reference TRBV29-1 and TRBJ1-1, is SAVISQKPSRDICQRGTSLTIQCQVDSQVTMMFWYRQQPGQSLTLIATANQGSEATYESGFVIDKFPISRPNLTFSTLTVSNMSPEDSSIYLCSARMGLNTEAFFGQGTRLTVV.

The rearrangement joins TRBV4-1 to TRBJ1-2; possibly TRBD1 for D (6 bases). Between the trimmed V and J ends, which lost 2 bases and 5 bases, there was a span of 9 bases. This CDR3 is 13 amino acids long. From germline, CDR1 is MGHRA and CDR2 YSYEKL. The CDR3 DNA follows: TGCGCCAGCAGCCAATACAGGGAATATGGCTACACCTTC. Encoded protein: CASSQYREYGYTF.

This clone was seen a single time. This chain links TRBV7-8 with TRBJ1-1; the D gene is possibly TRBD1 (6 bases). Between the trimmed V and J ends, which lost 5 bases and 2 bases, there was a span of 12 bases. Germline loops: CDR1 SGHVS, CDR2 FQNEAQ. The CDR3 covers 14 residues. The CDR3 spells CASSRGGLNTEAFF. The CDR3 coding sequence is TGTGCCAGCAGCCGCGGGGGCCTCAACACTGAAGCTTTCTTT.

This clone turned up a few times. The chain links TRBV7-9 to TRBJ1-2, with 8 bases fitting TRBD1. Per the germline V gene, CDR1 is SEHNR and CDR2 is FQNEAQ (reference sequence). The CDR3 contains 14 residues. V trimming: 3 bases; J trimming: 4 bases; junction bases outside the gene matches: 4. CDR3 sequence (DNA): TGTGCCAGCAGCTTGGTACAGGGGGGCTATGGCTACACCTTC. Protein sequence: CASSLVQGGYGYTF.

The rearrangement uses TRBV2 and TRBJ1-5, with TRBD1 matching 7 bases. In germline, CDR1 is SNHLY, CDR2 FYNNEI. CDR3 length: 16 residues. V was clipped by 4 bases and J by 0 bases; unmatched bases: 6. CDR3: CASSVDRAYSNQPQHF. In DNA form, the CDR3 reads TGTGCCAGCAGTGTCGACAGGGCTTATAGCAATCAGCCCCAGCATTTT.

Comment on this clone: Since a much larger clone is just one base distant, this may be a read error. The sample contains more than one DNA sequence encoding this CDR3. J is TRBJ1-2 and V is TRBV6-6; D not resolved. The CDR3 has 14 amino acids. Germline CDR1 MNHNY, CDR2 SVGAGI (reference sequence). V lost 0 bases and J lost 2, with 7 bases in between. The CDR3 DNA is TGTGCCAGCAGTTACTCGAAAGGAAACTATGGCTACACCTTC. Protein product: CASSYSKGNYGYTF.

The CDR3 nucleotides read TGTGCCAGCAGCTTGCCGACAGGTTTGAACACTGAAGCTTTCTTT. Its protein is CASSLPTGLNTEAFF. V is TRBV5-6 and J is TRBJ1-1; weak D call: TRBD1 (6 bases). The germline V gene has CDR1 SGHDT and CDR2 YYEEEE. This CDR3 is 15 amino acids long. The V end lost 1 base, the J end lost 0 bases, and 10 bases lay between the germline ends.

This chain links TRBV15 with TRBJ2-5; TRBD2 matches at 11 bases. The junction had 9 bases not matched to a gene; V was cut back by 9 bases and J by 3 bases. This CDR3 has 15 amino acids. Germline CDR1 and CDR2: LNHNV and YYDKDF (reference sequence). This CDR3 reads CATTKRLAGKETQYF. The DNA for the CDR3 is TGTGCCACGACCAAGCGACTAGCGGGGAAAGAGACCCAGTACTTC.

The V call is TRBV7-2, the J call TRBJ2-2; unclear D gene. V dropped 5 bases and J dropped 1 base, with 5 bases sitting between them. In germline, CDR1 is SGHTA, CDR2 FQGNSA. The CDR3 loop spans 13 amino acids. The CDR3 DNA is TGTGCCAGCAGCACCCTGAACACCGGGGAGCTGTTTTTT. Translated, it gives CASSTLNTGELFF. The full variable domain, with the rest looked up from reference TRBV7-2 and TRBJ2-2, is GAGVSQSPSNKVTEKGKDVELRCDPISGHTALYWYRQSLGQGLEFLIYFQGNSAPDKSGLPSDRFSAERTGGSVSTLTIQRTQQEDSAVYLCASSTLNTGELFFGEGSRLTVL.

This clone was seen only once. The gene calls are TRBV5-1 and TRBJ1-5; no clear D. This CDR3 is built from 15 residues. Trimming took 0 bases from V and 4 from J, leaving 11 bases between them. Germline-derived CDR1 and CDR2 are SGHRS and YFSETQ. CDR3 residues: CASSLGLDGNQPQHF. CDR3 nucleotides: TGCGCCAGCAGCTTGGGGCTGGACGGAAATCAGCCCCAGCATTTT.

V and J are TRBV19 and TRBJ1-2; 8 bases are a match to TRBD1. J was trimmed by 1 base and V by 6 bases; bases with no gene match: 7. The germline V gene encodes CDR1 LNHDA and CDR2 SQIVND (reference sequence). The CDR3 length is 15 residues. The CDR3 nucleotides read TGTGCCAGTAGCCTCCGGGACAGGCTTAACTATGGCTACACCTTC. It is translated as CASSLRDRLNYGYTF.

The V gene is TRBV3-1 (or the pseudogene TRBV3-2), the J gene TRBJ2-3, with D possibly being TRBD2 (6 bases). The germline V gene has CDR1 LGHDT and CDR2 YNNKEL (reference sequence). The CDR3 covers 16 residues. V was clipped by 4 bases and J by 1 base, with 15 bases between them. The CDR3 DNA sequence: TGTGCCAGCAGCCCTTACCAGACTAGTCGCACAGATACGCAGTATTTT. Residues: CASSPYQTSRTDTQYF.